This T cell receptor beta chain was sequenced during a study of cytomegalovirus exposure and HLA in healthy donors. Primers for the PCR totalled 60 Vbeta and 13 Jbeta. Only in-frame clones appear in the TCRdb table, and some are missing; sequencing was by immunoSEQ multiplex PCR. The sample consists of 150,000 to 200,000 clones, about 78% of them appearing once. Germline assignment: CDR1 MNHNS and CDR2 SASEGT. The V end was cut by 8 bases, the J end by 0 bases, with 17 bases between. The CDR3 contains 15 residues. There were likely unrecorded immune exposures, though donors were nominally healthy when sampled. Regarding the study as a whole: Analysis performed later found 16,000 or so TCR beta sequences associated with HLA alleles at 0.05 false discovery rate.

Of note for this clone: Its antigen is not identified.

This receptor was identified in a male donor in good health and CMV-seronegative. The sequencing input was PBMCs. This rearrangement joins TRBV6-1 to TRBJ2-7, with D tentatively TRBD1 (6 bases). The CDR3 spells CASAREDRLSYEQYF. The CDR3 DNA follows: TGTGCCAGCGCCCGCGAGGACAGACTCTCCTACGAGCAGTACTTC.